This T cell receptor beta chain was sequenced in a study of technical replicates of blood from a few donors. Libraries were prepared by immunoSEQ multiplex PCR; TCRdb keeps only in-frame clonotypes and omits some of them. Of approximately 85,000 clones listed, 92% are singletons. The clonotype originates from a human donor in good health. Material for sequencing was T cells isolated from PBMCs.

DNA of the CDR3: TGTGCCACCAGCAGAGATCAGAATGAAGCTTTCTTT. It yields the protein CATSRDQNEAFF. V and J are TRBV15 and TRBJ1-1; no clear D gene. Germline V CDR1 and CDR2: LNHNV, YYDKDF (reference sequence). Trimming left V 0 bases short and J 7 bases short, with 6 bases between. This CDR3 has 12 amino acids.